This T cell receptor (beta chain) originates from a study of tumor-infiltrating lymphocytes in primary liver carcinoma. The overall study: Patients underwent resection of primary liver carcinoma.

From around 520 ng of total RNA, TCR beta-specific cDNA was reverse-transcribed using a constant-region primer. Three nested multiplex PCR rounds of slightly modified ARM-PCR generated TCR beta libraries. Each of the first two PCR rounds ran roughly 10 cycles with TRBV1-TRBV30 forward and C-beta reverse primers. MiXCR, applied by TCRdb to the multiplex PCR reads, yields one record per CDR3 protein. Of fewer than 350,000 distinct CDR3 sequences in the sample, 65% were seen once. The length of the CDR3 is 12 residues. The V end lost 6 bases, the J end lost 8 bases, and 13 bases lay between the germline ends. Blood RNA was derived from unsorted whole blood, and germline DNA was extracted too.

The receptor comes from a man aged 35-49 years with primary liver carcinoma and hepatitis B virus infection. The rearrangement joins TRBV12-3 or TRBV12-4 to TRBJ1-1, with unresolved D. Sequenced input: peripheral blood. CDR3 sequence: CASRGGPPEAFF. The CDR3 coding sequence is TGTGCCAGCAGAGGAGGCCCTCCCGAAGCTTTCTTT.